This paragraph reports one T cell receptor beta chain. Antigen specificity is unknown. Primers used in a second PCR of about 7 to 12 cycles were a sample-barcoded 5' primer and a J-beta primer mix. In TCRdb, the 5' RACE reads were re-called with MiXCR into one record per CDR3 protein. Among some 1.4 million distinct CDR3 sequences listed, around 42% were seen once. This sample is part of a study of blood T cells in healthy people across ages. Study information: Capture via template switching afforded approximately one barcoded beta molecule per two T cells.

Study-level findings and limits: Per-million-T-cell TCR beta diversity fell roughly linearly with age. Investigators viewed diversity estimates from one million T cells as underestimates, the study reported.

There are 14 residues in the CDR3. The germline gives CDR1 SNHLY, CDR2 FYNNEI. V lost 4 bases to trimming and J lost 8 bases; unmatched junction nucleotides: 8. Sequenced: blood. This chain connects TRBV2 to TRBJ1-2; 9 nucleotides align to TRBD1. The receptor was derived from a woman aged 18-29 years in good health. The CDR3: CASSGHRGRQGYTF. DNA of the CDR3: TGTGCCAGCAGTGGGCACAGGGGGCGCCAGGGCTACACCTTC.